This is a list of T cell receptor beta chains from one sample in a study of blood T cell repertoires in COVID-19. The method was immunoSEQ multiplex PCR; TCRdb's version includes in-frame clones alone and lacks a portion of them. The table shows approximately 210,000 clones, with less than 85% occurring only once. Source material: peripheral blood. These receptors were obtained from a woman older than 75 with COVID-19, enrolled during active disease. CDR3s include the opening cysteine and the closing phenylalanine or tryptophan. Fields, in order: V gene, clone size, D gene, J gene, CDR3 length, CDR3 DNA, CDR3 protein. D genes are given only for firm matches. Expanded clones are given a class, and other clones once, few, many or no size at all.

>TRBV5-1|NA|NA|TRBJ1-4|15
TGCGCCAGCAGCTTGGCAAGGGTGACGGGGGAAAAACTGTTTTTT
CASSLARVTGEKLFF
>TRBV5-1|once|TRBD2|TRBJ2-5|18
TGCGCCAGCGCTCCTGACCTTACTAGCGGGAGGGTTATAGAGACCCAGTACTTC
CASAPDLTSGRVIETQYF
>TRBV7-3|once|TRBD2|TRBJ2-3|16
TGTGCCAGCAGCGTGGGACTAGCGGGGGGCACAGATACGCAGTATTTT
CASSVGLAGGTDTQYF
>TRBV14|many|NA|TRBJ1-2|15
TGTGCCAGCAGCTTAATCCCAGGGTGGAACTATGGCTACACCTTC
CASSLIPGWNYGYTF
>TRBV5-1|NA|NA|TRBJ1-2|14
TGCGCCAGCAGCTTGGAGCGAGCTGACTATGGCTACACCTTC
CASSLERADYGYTF
>TRBV5-6|NA|NA|TRBJ2-5|15
TGTGCCAGCAGCCTAGCTGGTGGCAACCAAGAGACCCAGTACTTC
CASSLAGGNQETQYF
>TRBV2|NA|TRBD1|TRBJ1-5|15
TGTGCCAGCAGCAAGGACAGGGGGAGCAATCAGCCCCAGCATTTT
CASSKDRGSNQPQHF
>TRBV6-5|NA|TRBD2|TRBJ2-1|13
TGTGCCAGCAGCCAGCGGGGGGGCGATGAGCAGTTCTTC
CASSQRGGDEQFF
>TRBV10-3|NA|NA|TRBJ1-2|12
TGTGCCAGTAAGGACAGCGCCTATGGCTACACCTTC
CASKDSAYGYTF
>TRBV7-9|NA|TRBD1|TRBJ1-6|14
TGTGCCAGCAGCCAGGGGACAGTCAATTCACCCCTCCACTTT
CASSQGTVNSPLHF
>TRBV6-5|NA|NA|TRBJ1-2|15
TGTGCCAGCAGTTCCACAGGGATCTTTGCCTATGGCTACACCTTC
CASSSTGIFAYGYTF
>TRBV7-3|NA|NA|TRBJ2-5|15
TGTGCCAGCAGCCTAGGGGCAGGGATCGGAGAGACCCAGTACTTC
CASSLGAGIGETQYF
>TRBV10-3|NA|TRBD1|TRBJ1-2|15
TGTGCCATCACCGGGGGACAGGACTTTAACTATGGCTACACCTTC
CAITGGQDFNYGYTF
>TRBV5-1|NA|NA|TRBJ1-1|13
TGCGCCAGCAGCTTAGCCGGGAACACTGAAGCTTTCTTT
CASSLAGNTEAFF
>TRBV3-1/TRBV3-2|NA|TRBD1|TRBJ1-1|11
TGTGCCAGCAGCCCGGGACAGGGAGCTTTCTTT
CASSPGQGAFF
>TRBV7-2|NA|NA|TRBJ2-7|16
TGTGCCAGCAGTTCCCCAGGCCAGGGCCTCTCCTACGAGCAGTACTTC
CASSSPGQGLSYEQYF
>TRBV4-1|NA|NA|TRBJ1-4|14
TGCGCCAGCAGCCTACAGTGGAGGAGGGAAAAACTGTTTTTT
CASSLQWRREKLFF
>TRBV29-1|NA|NA|TRBJ2-1|15
TGCAGCGTTGAACCCGGCAGGGGAACGTATGGTGAGCAGTTCTTC
CSVEPGRGTYGEQFF
>TRBV3-1/TRBV3-2|NA|TRBD1|TRBJ1-1|14
TGTGCCAGCAGCCAAGTCTGGGACAGGGCTGAAGCTTTCTTT
CASSQVWDRAEAFF
>TRBV15|NA|NA|TRBJ1-1|15
TGTGCCACCAGCAGGGGTGCAGGATCCGGCACTGAAGCTTTCTTT
CATSRGAGSGTEAFF
>TRBV7-2|NA|NA|TRBJ1-2|14
TGTGCCAGCATCCCCGCAGGGGTCTACTATGGCTACACCTTC
CASIPAGVYYGYTF
>TRBV7-9|NA|NA|TRBJ2-3|15
TGTGCCAGCAGCCCAGGGGATCGGGCGACAGATACGCAGTATTTT
CASSPGDRATDTQYF
>TRBV2|NA|TRBD2|TRBJ2-5|18
TGTGCCAGCGCGTCCGGGACTAGCGGGGGGGCATTCCAAGAGACCCAGTACTTC
CASASGTSGGAFQETQYF
>TRBV6-5|NA|NA|TRBJ2-1|15
TGTGCCAGCAGCGAGCGGGACAGGTTATACAATGAGCAGTTCTTC
CASSERDRLYNEQFF
>TRBV7-9|NA|TRBD2|TRBJ2-7|12
TGTGCCAGCAGCCCCTGGGGGGGGGAGCAGTACTTC
CASSPWGGEQYF
>TRBV18|NA|TRBD1|TRBJ1-2|15
TGTGCCAGCTCAGGGACAGGAGCAGCCTTCTATGGCTACACCTTC
CASSGTGAAFYGYTF